The source of this TCR beta chain is a study of T-cell reconstitution after alpha-beta-depleted transplantation in children. Researchers prepared the TCRbeta library using unique molecular identifiers, the study reports. Each CDR3 protein gets one entry after TCRdb re-called the PCR reads with MiXCR. Here the sample spans about 610,000 distinct CDR3 sequences, 10% being singletons. After removal of 5 bases from V and 0 bases from J, the junction contained 3 bases not matched to a gene. Germline CDR1 KGHDR, CDR2 SFDVKD. CDR3 length equals 15 residues. Many counts were recorded for this clonotype. The receptor was derived from a human donor who donated a stem cell graft to a child with acute myeloid leukemia. The source material was PBMCs from the stem cell graft donor, sampled from the stem cell graft. The chain recombines TRBV24-1 with TRBJ2-1; TRBD2 agrees at 7 bases. CDR3 protein: CATSGLAASYNEQFF. The CDR3 nucleotides are TGTGCCACCAGTGGCCTAGCGGCCTCCTACAATGAGCAGTTCTTC.